The table lists the clone carrying this TCR beta chain with a few counts. This CDR3 has 13 amino acids. Germline CDR1 reads SGHRS; CDR2 reads YFSETQ. V trimming: 4 bases; J trimming: 6 bases; junction bases outside the gene matches: 7. Repertoires were generated with immunoSEQ multiplex PCR, while TCRdb's copy carries only in-frame clones and drops some. The sample lists roughly 57,000 clones, about two thirds occurring once. The source of the sample is a study of T cell clones after liver transplantation. Study at large: Samples came from ITN030ST, which attempted immunosuppression withdrawal within 2 years of liver transplantation. Graft-donor-reactive sequences were compared with third-party-reactive TCRbeta sequences from pre-transplant mixed lymphocyte reactions.

The sequence came from a human donor who received a liver transplant. The specimen was CD4+ T cells from blood, collected before liver transplant. The chain has TRBV5-1 and TRBJ2-7, with 7 bases matching TRBD1. CDR3 coding DNA: TGCGCCAGCAGCACCGGACAGGTGGCCGAGCAGTACTTC. Translation gives CASSTGQVAEQYF.